Listed here are 20 T cell receptor beta chains from one sample, sequenced in a study of blood T cell repertoires in COVID-19. TCRdb's table, derived via immunoSEQ multiplex PCR, lists solely in-frame clones and lacks some. The data show more than 85,000 clones, roughly 86% seen once. Sequences were obtained from peripheral blood. The receptor set was obtained from a woman aged 55-70 years with acute or convalescent COVID-19.

This chain connects TRBV6-1 to TRBJ1-2, with 9 bases that match TRBD1. Germline V CDR1 and CDR2: MNHNS, SASEGT. Germline trimming cut 3 bases from V and 7 bases from J; bases unmatched to any gene: 6. This CDR3 has 14 residues. As DNA, the CDR3 is TGTGCCAGCAGTGAGCAACAGGGGGCGGGTGGCTACACCTTC. It codes for CASSEQQGAGGYTF.

The chain uses TRBV28 and TRBJ1-3; D may be TRBD1 (6 bases). Germline loops: CDR1 MDHEN, CDR2 SYDVKM. V dropped 9 bases and J dropped 0 bases, with 15 bases sitting between them. This CDR3 spans 15 amino acids. Here the CDR3 DNA reads TGTGCCAGTTCCCCGACAGGCCACTCTGGAAACACCATATATTTT. It encodes CASSPTGHSGNTIYF.

This chain joins TRBV27 and TRBJ2-7; D is perhaps TRBD2 (5 bases). The germline V gene has CDR1 MNHEY and CDR2 SMNVEV (reference sequence). V gave up 2 bases and J gave up 1 base, with 9 bases separating them. The CDR3 has 14 amino acids. CDR3 sequence: CASSLSSVSYEQYF. Here the CDR3 DNA reads TGTGCCAGCAGTTTAAGTAGCGTATCCTACGAGCAGTACTTC.

V and J are TRBV12-3 or TRBV12-4 and TRBJ2-3; the D gene is possibly TRBD2 (6 bases). This CDR3 comprises 13 residues. V lost 6 bases to trimming and J lost 2 bases, with 9 bases between them. CDR3: CASSGRITDTQYF. The CDR3, as DNA: TGTGCCAGCAGCGGGAGAATCACAGATACGCAGTATTTT.

V and J are TRBV9 and TRBJ2-2; D gene unclear. Trimming stripped 0 bases from V and 3 bases from J, with 9 bases between. This CDR3 is 15 amino acids long. Germline lookup yields CDR1 SGDLS and CDR2 YYNGEE. The CDR3 DNA follows: TGTGCCAGCAGCGTAGTCGCGTTGGACACCGGGGAGCTGTTTTTT. It specifies CASSVVALDTGELFF.

The chain employs TRBV4-1 and TRBJ2-3; D unresolved. V lost 0 bases and J 7 bases, leaving 14 bases between the germline ends. Germline V gene data show CDR1 as MGHRA and CDR2 as YSYEKL. The CDR3 covers 15 residues. The CDR3 loop is CASSQDLLARYTQYF. CDR3 bases: TGCGCCAGCAGCCAAGATCTCCTTGCGAGGTATACGCAGTATTTT.

The chain carries TRBV5-1 and TRBJ2-5; maybe TRBD2 (5 bases). CDR3 size: 14 residues. Germline loops: CDR1 SGHRS, CDR2 YFSETQ. Between the trimmed V and J ends, which lost 4 bases and 1 base, there was a span of 11 bases. The chain's CDR3 is CASSPSGSQETQYF. In DNA, the CDR3 is TGCGCCAGCAGCCCGTCGGGGTCCCAAGAGACCCAGTACTTC. The full variable domain, with the rest looked up from reference TRBV5-1 and TRBJ2-5, is KAGVTQTPRYLIKTRGQQVTLSCSPISGHRSVSWYQQTPGQGLQFLFEYFSETQRNKGNFPGRFSGRQFSNSRSEMNVSTLELGDSALYLCASSPSGSQETQYFGPGTRLLVL.

The genes are TRBV2 and TRBJ2-2; D may be TRBD1 (6 bases). The CDR3 consists of 15 residues. V was shortened by 4 bases and J by 6 bases, with 15 bases between the two germline ends. The germline gives CDR1 SNHLY, CDR2 FYNNEI. CDR3 in DNA: TGTGCCAGCAGTGCTACCAGGGGTCAGGCCGGGGAGCTGTTTTTT. Translation gives CASSATRGQAGELFF.

The chain links TRBV5-4 to TRBJ1-4; D is perhaps TRBD1 (6 bases). This CDR3 region has 13 residues. The ends were cut back, 4 bases at V and 6 bases at J, with 10 bases in the middle. Germline CDR1 is SGHNT and CDR2 is YYREEE (reference sequence). CDR3 sequence reads: CASSQTGHEKLFF. CDR3 bases: TGTGCCAGCAGCCAGACAGGTCATGAAAAACTGTTTTTT.

The chain joins TRBV5-4 to TRBJ1-3, with D unresolved. V lost 4 bases to trimming and J lost 0 bases, with 8 bases between them. Germline-derived CDR1 and CDR2 are SGHNT and YYREEE (reference sequence). The CDR3 runs 14 residues. DNA of the CDR3: TGTGCCAGCAGCCATACAGACTCTGGAAACACCATATATTTT. Amino acids: CASSHTDSGNTIYF.

V is TRBV24-1 and J is TRBJ2-1; 7 bases align to TRBD2. CDR3 length equals 16 residues. Looked up from germline, CDR1 is KGHDR and CDR2 is SFDVKD. The V and J ends lost 5 bases and 7 bases, in that order; junction bases with no gene match: 13. CDR3 loop: CATSGGLGAGGNEQFF. The CDR3 DNA is TGTGCCACCAGTGGGGGCCTAGGGGCCGGGGGGAATGAGCAGTTCTTC.

The chain carries TRBV9 and TRBJ2-7, with 10 bases aligning to TRBD2. The CDR3 is 17 residues long. Germline V gene lookup returns CDR1 SGDLS and CDR2 YYNGEE. V shed 0 bases, J shed 0 bases, and the junction held 6 bases outside the gene matches. The CDR3 nucleotides are TGTGCCAGCAGCGTAGGGGCCCGGACTAGCGGCTCCTACGAGCAGTACTTC. Amino acid sequence: CASSVGARTSGSYEQYF.

CDR3 sequence (DNA): TGTGCCAGCAGTTTAGTTTACGGCGGACTCAATGAGCAGTTCTTC. Encoded protein: CASSLVYGGLNEQFF. The chain couples TRBV27 to TRBJ2-1, with D possibly being TRBD2 (5 bases). Trimming cost V 2 bases and J 6 bases, with 14 bases left between them. Per germline, CDR1 MNHEY and CDR2 SMNVEV (reference sequence). The CDR3 extends over 15 amino acids.

About this clone itself: At one of its ends the junction is not consistent with the germline gene, which may arise from a read error. This sample also contains other DNA sequences that code for the same CDR3. The V and J genes are TRBV5-5 and TRBJ2-7, with D tentatively TRBD2 (5 bases). Germline V gives CDR1 SGHKS, CDR2 YYEKEE (reference sequence). The CDR3 has 13 amino acids. CDR3 in amino acids: CASSPPGFYEQYF. The CDR3 DNA reads TGTGCCAGCAGCCCCCCGGGGTTCTACGAGCAGTATTTC.

The chain couples TRBV4-1 to TRBJ2-1; possible D gene TRBD2, 5 bases. The CDR3 runs to 16 residues. Trimming shortened V by 4 bases and J by 0 bases, and 13 bases separated the two germline ends. Germline V gives CDR1 MGHRA, CDR2 YSYEKL. The CDR3 sequence: CASSPSSGTSYNEQFF. The CDR3 coding sequence is TGCGCCAGCAGCCCTAGCAGCGGAACCTCCTACAATGAGCAGTTCTTC.

This sequence joins TRBV28 and TRBJ2-1; 9 bases fit TRBD1. The germline V gene has CDR1 MDHEN and CDR2 SYDVKM. The CDR3 totals 14 residues. Germline trimming cut 4 bases from V and 8 bases from J; bases unmatched to any gene: 6. CDR3 in DNA: TGTGCCAGCAGTTCCGGGACAGGGCTTTATGAGCAGTTCTTC. Its protein product is CASSSGTGLYEQFF. Looking up the rest from reference TRBV28 and TRBJ2-1 gives the full variable domain: DVKVTQSSRYLVKRTGEKVFLECVQDMDHENMFWYRQDPGLGLRLIYFSYDVKMKEKGDIPEGYSVSREKKERFSLILESASTNQTSMYLCASSSGTGLYEQFFGPGTRLTVL.

The CDR3 here is CASSLQGNQPQHF. CDR3 bases: TGTGCCAGCAGCCTTCAGGGTAATCAGCCCCAGCATTTT. This chain links TRBV3-1 (or the pseudogene TRBV3-2) with TRBJ1-5, with a weak D call TRBD1 (5 bases). Germline CDR1 is LGHDT and CDR2 is YNNKEL (reference sequence). The V end lost 4 bases, the J end lost 4 bases, and 8 bases lay between the germline ends. The CDR3 is 13 residues long.

The V call is TRBV7-3, the J call TRBJ2-2, with TRBD2 matching over 7 bases. This CDR3 region has 17 residues. Germline CDR1 and CDR2: SGHTA and FQGTGA. Trimming removed 0 bases from V and 0 bases from J; junction bases left unmatched: 4. CDR3 nucleotide sequence: TGTGCCAGCAGCTTAACGAGCGGGACTACGAACACCGGGGAGCTGTTTTTT. Amino acid sequence: CASSLTSGTTNTGELFF.

The V call is TRBV6-1, the J call TRBJ2-7; 8 nucleotides match TRBD2. Germline trimming cut 3 bases from V and 6 bases from J; bases unmatched to any gene: 7. This CDR3 spans 14 amino acids. Germline CDR1 reads MNHNS; CDR2 reads SASEGT. The CDR3 region is CASSEAAGVGEQYV. The CDR3, as DNA: TGTGCCAGCAGTGAGGCAGCGGGAGTCGGCGAGCAGTACGTC.

The rearrangement joins TRBV24-1 to TRBJ2-1; 10 bases align to TRBD1. This CDR3 has 14 residues. The germline CDR1 and CDR2 sequences are KGHDR and SFDVKD. The V segment lost 4 bases and the J segment 7 bases; nucleotides outside the gene matches: 3. The CDR3 sequence is CATSDPDRGNEQFF. In DNA form, the CDR3 reads TGTGCCACCAGTGACCCGGACAGGGGGAATGAGCAGTTCTTC.